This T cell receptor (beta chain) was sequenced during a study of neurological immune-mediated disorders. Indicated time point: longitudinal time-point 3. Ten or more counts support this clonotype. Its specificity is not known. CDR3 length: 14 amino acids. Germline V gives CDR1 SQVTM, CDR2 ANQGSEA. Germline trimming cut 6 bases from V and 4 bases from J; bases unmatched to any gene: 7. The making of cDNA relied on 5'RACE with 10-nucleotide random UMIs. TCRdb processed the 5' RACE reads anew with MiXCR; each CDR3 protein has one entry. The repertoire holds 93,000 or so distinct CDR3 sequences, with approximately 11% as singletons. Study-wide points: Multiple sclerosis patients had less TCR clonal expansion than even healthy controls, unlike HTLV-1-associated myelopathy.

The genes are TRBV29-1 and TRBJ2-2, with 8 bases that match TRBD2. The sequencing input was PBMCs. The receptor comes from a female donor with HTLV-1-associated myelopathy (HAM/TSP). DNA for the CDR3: TGCAGCGTCTTCCGAGCGGGGGTCACCGGGGAGCTGTTTTTT. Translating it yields CSVFRAGVTGELFF.